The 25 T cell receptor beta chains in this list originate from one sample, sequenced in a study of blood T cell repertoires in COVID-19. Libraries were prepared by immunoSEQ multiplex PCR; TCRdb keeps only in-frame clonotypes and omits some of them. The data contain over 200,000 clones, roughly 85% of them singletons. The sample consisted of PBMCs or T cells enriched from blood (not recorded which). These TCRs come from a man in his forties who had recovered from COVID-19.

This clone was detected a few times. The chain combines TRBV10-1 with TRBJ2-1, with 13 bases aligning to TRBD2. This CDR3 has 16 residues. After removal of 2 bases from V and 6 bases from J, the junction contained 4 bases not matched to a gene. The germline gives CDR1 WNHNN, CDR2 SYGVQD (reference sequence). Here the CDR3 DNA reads TGCGCCAGCAGTGAGCCAAGACTAGCGGGAGGCAATGAGCAGTTCTTC. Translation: CASSEPRLAGGNEQFF.

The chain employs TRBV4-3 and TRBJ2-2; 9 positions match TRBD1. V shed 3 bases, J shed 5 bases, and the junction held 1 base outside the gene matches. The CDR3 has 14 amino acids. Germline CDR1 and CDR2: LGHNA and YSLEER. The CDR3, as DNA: TGCGCCAGCAGCCAGGGACAGGGAACCGGGGAGCTGTTTTTT. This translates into CASSQGQGTGELFF.

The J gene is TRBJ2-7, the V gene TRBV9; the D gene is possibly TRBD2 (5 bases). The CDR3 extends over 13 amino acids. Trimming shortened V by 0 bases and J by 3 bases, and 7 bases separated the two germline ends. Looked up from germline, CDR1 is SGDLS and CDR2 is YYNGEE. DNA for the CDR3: TGTGCCAGCAGCGTAGCTGACTACTACGAGCAGTACTTC. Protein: CASSVADYYEQYF.

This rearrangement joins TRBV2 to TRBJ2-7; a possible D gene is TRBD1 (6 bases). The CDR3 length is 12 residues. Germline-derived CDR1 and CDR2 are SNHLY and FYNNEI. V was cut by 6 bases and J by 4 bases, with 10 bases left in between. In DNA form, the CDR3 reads TGTGCCAGCAGCCTACAGGGATACGAGCAGTACTTC. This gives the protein CASSLQGYEQYF.

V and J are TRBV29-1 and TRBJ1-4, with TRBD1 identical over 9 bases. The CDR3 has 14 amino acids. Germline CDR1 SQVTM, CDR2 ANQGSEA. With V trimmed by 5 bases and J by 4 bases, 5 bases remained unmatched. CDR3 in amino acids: CSVSTGGSNEKLFF. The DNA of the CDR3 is TGCAGCGTTTCAACAGGGGGCAGTAATGAAAAACTGTTTTTT.

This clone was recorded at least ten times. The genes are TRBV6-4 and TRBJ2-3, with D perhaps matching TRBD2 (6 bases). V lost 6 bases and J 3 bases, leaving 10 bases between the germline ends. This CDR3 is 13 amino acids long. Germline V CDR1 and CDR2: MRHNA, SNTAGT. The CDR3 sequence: CASSTGETDTQYF. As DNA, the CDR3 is TGTGCCAGCAGCACGGGAGAGACAGATACGCAGTATTTT.

The CDR3 bases are TGTGCCTGGAGTGTTGGTGGGACTCGTAATGAGCAGTTCTTC. This encodes CAWSVGGTRNEQFF. The chain couples TRBV30 to TRBJ2-1; weak D call: TRBD2 (6 bases). The CDR3 is 14 amino acids. Deletions cut 0 bases from V and 7 bases from J, with 13 bases between. Germline V gene lookup returns CDR1 GTSNPN and CDR2 SVGIG (reference sequence).

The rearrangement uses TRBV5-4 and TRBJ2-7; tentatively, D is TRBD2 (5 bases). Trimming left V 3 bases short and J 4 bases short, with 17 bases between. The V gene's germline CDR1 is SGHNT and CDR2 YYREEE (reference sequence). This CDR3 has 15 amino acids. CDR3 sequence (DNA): TGTGCCAGCAGCTCCCCGAGAGACTACCTGTACGAGCAGTACTTC. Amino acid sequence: CASSSPRDYLYEQYF.

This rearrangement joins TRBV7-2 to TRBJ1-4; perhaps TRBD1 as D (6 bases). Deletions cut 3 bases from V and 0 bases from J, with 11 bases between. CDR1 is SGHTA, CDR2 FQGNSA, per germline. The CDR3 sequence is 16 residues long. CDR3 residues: CASSFDRIATNEKLFF. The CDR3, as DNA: TGTGCCAGCAGCTTCGACAGGATTGCAACTAATGAAAAACTGTTTTTT. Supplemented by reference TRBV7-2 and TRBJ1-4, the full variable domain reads GAGVSQSPSNKVTEKGKDVELRCDPISGHTALYWYRQSLGQGLEFLIYFQGNSAPDKSGLPSDRFSAERTGGSVSTLTIQRTQQEDSAVYLCASSFDRIATNEKLFFGSGTQLSVL.

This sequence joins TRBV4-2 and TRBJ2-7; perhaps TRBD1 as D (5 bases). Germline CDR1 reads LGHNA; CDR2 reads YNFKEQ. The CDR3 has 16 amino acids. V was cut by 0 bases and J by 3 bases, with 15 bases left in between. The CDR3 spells CASSQEMQGRIYEQYF. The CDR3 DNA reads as TGTGCCAGCAGCCAAGAAATGCAGGGCCGAATCTACGAGCAGTACTTC.

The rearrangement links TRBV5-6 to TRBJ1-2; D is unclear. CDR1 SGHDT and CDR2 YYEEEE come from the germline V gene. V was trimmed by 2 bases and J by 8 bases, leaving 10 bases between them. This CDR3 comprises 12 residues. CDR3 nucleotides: TGTGCCAGCAGCTTTGGCGGGAGCGGCTACACCTTC. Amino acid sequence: CASSFGGSGYTF. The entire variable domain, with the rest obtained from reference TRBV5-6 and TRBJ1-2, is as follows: DAGVTQSPTHLIKTRGQQVTLRCSPKSGHDTVSWYQQALGQGPQFIFQYYEEEERQRGNFPDRFSGHQFPNYSSELNVNALLLGDSALYLCASSFGGSGYTFGSGTRLTVV.

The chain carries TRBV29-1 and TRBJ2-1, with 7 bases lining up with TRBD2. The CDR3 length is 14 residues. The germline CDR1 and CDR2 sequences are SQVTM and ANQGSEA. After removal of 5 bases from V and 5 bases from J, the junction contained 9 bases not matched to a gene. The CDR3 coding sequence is TGCAGCGTTCTCGGACTAGGTCTTGACAATGAGCAGTTCTTC. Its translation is CSVLGLGLDNEQFF.

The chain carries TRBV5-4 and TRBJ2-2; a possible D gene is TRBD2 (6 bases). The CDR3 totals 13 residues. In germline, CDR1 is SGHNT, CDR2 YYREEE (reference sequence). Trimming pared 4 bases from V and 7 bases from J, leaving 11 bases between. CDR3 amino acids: CASSRYSGGELFF. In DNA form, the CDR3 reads TGTGCCAGCAGCCGCTATAGCGGCGGGGAGCTGTTTTTT.

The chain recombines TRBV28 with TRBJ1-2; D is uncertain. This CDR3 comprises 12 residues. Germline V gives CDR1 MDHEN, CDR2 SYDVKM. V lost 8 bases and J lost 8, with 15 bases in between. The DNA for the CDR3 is TGTGCCAGCTCCGAAACAGCAGGAGGCTACACCTTC. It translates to CASSETAGGYTF.

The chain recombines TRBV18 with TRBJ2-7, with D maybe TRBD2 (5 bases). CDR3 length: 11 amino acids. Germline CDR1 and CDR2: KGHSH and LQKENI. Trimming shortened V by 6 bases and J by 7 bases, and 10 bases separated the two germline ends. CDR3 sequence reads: CASSGTGEQYF. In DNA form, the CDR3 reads TGTGCCAGCTCCGGTACGGGGGAGCAGTACTTC.

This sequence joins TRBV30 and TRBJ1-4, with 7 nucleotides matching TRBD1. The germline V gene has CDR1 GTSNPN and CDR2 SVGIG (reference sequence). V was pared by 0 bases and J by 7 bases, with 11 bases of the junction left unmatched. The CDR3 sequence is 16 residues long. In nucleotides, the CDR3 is TGTGCCTGGAGTGTAATTGAGACAGGGCGTAGTGAAAAACTGTTTTTT. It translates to CAWSVIETGRSEKLFF.

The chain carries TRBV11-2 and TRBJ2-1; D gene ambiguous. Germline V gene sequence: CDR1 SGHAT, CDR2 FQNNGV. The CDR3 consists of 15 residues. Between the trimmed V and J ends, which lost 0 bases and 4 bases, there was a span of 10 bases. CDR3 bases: TGTGCCAGCAGCTTAGATTGGCTAGAGTACAATGAGCAGTTCTTC. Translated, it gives CASSLDWLEYNEQFF.

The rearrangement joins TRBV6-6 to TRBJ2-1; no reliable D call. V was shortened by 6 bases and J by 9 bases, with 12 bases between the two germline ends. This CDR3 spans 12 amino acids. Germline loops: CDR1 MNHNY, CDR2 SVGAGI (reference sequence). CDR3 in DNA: TGTGCCAGCAGCTTATCTACCACTGAGCAGTTCTTC. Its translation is CASSLSTTEQFF.

CDR3 loop: CAWSGLITGPLRKNIQYF. The CDR3 nucleotides are TGTGCCTGGAGCGGTCTTATCACAGGACCCCTCCGGAAAAACATTCAGTACTTC. V is TRBV30 and J is TRBJ2-4; possible D gene TRBD1, 5 bases. The V and J ends lost 3 bases and 4 bases respectively, with 25 bases between them. CDR1 is GTSNPN and CDR2 is SVGIG in the germline V gene (reference sequence). This CDR3 contains 18 residues.

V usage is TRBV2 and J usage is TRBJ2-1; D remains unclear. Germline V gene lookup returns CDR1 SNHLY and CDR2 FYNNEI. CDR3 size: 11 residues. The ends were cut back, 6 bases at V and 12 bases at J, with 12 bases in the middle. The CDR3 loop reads CASRSEYGQFF. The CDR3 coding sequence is TGTGCCAGCAGATCGGAGTACGGGCAGTTCTTC.

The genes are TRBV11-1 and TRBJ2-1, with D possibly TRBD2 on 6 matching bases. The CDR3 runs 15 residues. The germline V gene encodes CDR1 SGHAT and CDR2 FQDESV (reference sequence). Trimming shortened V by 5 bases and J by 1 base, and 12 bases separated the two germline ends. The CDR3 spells CASSPGTGSYNEQFF. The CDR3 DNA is TGTGCCAGCAGCCCCGGGACTGGTTCCTACAATGAGCAGTTCTTC.

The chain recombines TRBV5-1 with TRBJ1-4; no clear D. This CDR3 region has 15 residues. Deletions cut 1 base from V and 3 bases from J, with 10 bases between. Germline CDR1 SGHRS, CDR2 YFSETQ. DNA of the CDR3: TGCGCCAGCAGCTTGTGGTCAGAACCTAATGAAAAACTGTTTTTT. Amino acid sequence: CASSLWSEPNEKLFF.

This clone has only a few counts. CDR3 protein: CASSLLYGTGRFYEQYF. Written as DNA, the CDR3 is TGTGCCAGCAGCTTGCTTTATGGGACTGGGAGGTTCTACGAGCAGTACTTC. The V gene is TRBV5-8, the J gene TRBJ2-7, with D maybe TRBD2 (6 bases). CDR1 is SGHTS and CDR2 is YDEGEE in the germline V gene. Trimming cost V 1 base and J 3 bases, with 20 bases left between them. The CDR3 has 17 residues.

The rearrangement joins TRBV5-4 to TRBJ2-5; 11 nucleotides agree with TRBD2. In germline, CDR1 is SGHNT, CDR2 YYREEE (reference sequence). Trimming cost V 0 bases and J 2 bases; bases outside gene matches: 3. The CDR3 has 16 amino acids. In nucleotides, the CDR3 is TGTGCCAGCAGCTTGGGGATAGCGGGAGGGCAAGAGACCCAGTACTTC. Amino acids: CASSLGIAGGQETQYF.

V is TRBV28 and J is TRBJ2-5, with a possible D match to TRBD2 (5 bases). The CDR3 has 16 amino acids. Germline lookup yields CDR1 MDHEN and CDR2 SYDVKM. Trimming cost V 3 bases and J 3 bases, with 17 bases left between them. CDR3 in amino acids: CASSFLGEQSEETQYF. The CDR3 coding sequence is TGTGCCAGCAGTTTTCTCGGGGAACAATCAGAAGAGACCCAGTACTTC.